This T cell receptor (beta chain) was documented in a study of T-cell memory formation after mild COVID-19. The V and J ends lost 4 bases and 7 bases, in that order; junction bases with no gene match: 6. CDR3 length equals 14 residues. Germline CDR1 reads MNHEY; CDR2 reads SMNVEV (reference sequence). In TCRdb, the 5' RACE reads were re-called with MiXCR into one record per CDR3 protein. The data show around 99,000 distinct CDR3 sequences, with approximately 15% seen just once and 30% to 45% held by the top ten. The chain carries TRBV27 and TRBJ1-5; TRBD1 agrees at 8 bases. Material for sequencing was PBMCs or a T cell subset sorted from them (not recorded which). This TCR derives from a man aged 18 to 29 who had mild COVID-19 (a few samples of this study predate the infection). Cell type and time point are not known. The CDR3: CASSSLGQAQPQHF. Here the CDR3 DNA reads TGTGCCAGCAGTTCTCTGGGACAGGCCCAGCCCCAGCATTTT.